The clone carrying this TCR beta chain came up many times. The antigen remains unidentified. Library construction for TCR beta used iRepertoire HTBI primers and Arm-PCR of CDR3 regions. TCRdb independently ran MiXCR on the multiplex PCR reads; one entry per CDR3 protein. The sample holds hundreds of thousands of distinct CDR3 sequences, about 13% seen once. The data were taken from a study of regulatory T cells in long-lasting Graves disease. The study, taken as a whole, reports: Gene preferences differed: TRBV28, TRBJ1-2, TRBJ2-5 in persistent cases.

From germline, CDR1 is DFQATT and CDR2 SNEGSKA (reference sequence). The CDR3 has 15 residues. Trimming removed 0 bases at V and 8 bases at J, with 14 bases between. The time point here: newly diagnosed GD, antithyroid drugs for less than 3 months. From RNA extracted from PBMCs, the TCR library was made. Peripheral blood, around 10 milliliters of it, was drawn into EDTA tubes. These data also featured in a second study, about T cells in Graves' hyperthyroidism and ophthalmopathy. This second report adds: Clinical symptoms, serum thyroxine and TRAb, thyroid ultrasound and orbital computed tomography were used for the diagnoses. The blood repertoire included most of the expanded thyroid clonotypes above 0.001.

The rearrangement links TRBV20-1 to TRBJ1-6; possible D gene TRBD1, 6 bases. The sample consisted of peripheral blood mononuclear cells (PBMCs), taken at new diagnosis, from a patient treated with antithyroid drugs. The source of this sequence is a man aged 25 to 40 with Graves disease. CDR3 DNA: TGCAGTGCTAGAGATTCCGGGGGCAGGGATTCACCCCTCCACTTT. Its translation: CSARDSGGRDSPLHF.